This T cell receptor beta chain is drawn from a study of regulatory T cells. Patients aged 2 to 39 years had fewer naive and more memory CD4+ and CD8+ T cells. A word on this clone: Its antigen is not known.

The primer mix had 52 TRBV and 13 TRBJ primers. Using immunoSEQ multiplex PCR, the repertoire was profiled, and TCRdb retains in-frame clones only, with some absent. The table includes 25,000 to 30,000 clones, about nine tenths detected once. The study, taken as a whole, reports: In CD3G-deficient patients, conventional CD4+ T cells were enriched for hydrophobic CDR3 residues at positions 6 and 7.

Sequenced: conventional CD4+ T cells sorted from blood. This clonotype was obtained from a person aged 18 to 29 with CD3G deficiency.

CDR3 loop: CASSSGQGRILTLHF. The DNA for the CDR3 is TGTGCCAGCAGTTCTGGACAGGGGCGAATTTTGACCCTCCACTTT. V and J are TRBV6-1 and TRBJ1-6; the match to TRBD1 covers 9 bases. This CDR3 is 15 amino acids long. The germline gives CDR1 MNHNS, CDR2 SASEGT. V gave up 5 bases and J gave up 14 bases; unmatched junction bases: 13.